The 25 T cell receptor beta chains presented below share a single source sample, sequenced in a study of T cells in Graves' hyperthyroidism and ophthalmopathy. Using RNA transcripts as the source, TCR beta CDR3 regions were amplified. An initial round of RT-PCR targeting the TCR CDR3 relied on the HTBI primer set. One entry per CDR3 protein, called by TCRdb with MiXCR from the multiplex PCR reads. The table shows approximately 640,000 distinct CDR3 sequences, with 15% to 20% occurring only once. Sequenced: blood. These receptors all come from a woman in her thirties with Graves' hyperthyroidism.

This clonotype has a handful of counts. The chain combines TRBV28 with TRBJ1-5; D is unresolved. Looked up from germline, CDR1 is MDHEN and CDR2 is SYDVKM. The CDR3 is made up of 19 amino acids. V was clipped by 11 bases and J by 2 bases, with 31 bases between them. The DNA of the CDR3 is TGTGCCGGCCCCCCGCTTTTAGGAGAATGGGCAGTGGGCAATCAGCCCCAGCATTTT. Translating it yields CAGPPLLGEWAVGNQPQHF.

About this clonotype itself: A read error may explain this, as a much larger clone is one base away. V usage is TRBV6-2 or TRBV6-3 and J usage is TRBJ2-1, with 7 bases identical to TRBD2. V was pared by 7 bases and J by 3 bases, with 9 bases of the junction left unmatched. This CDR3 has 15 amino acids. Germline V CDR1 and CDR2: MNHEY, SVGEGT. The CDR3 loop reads CASTWTRGIYNEQFF. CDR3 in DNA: TGTGCCAGCACCTGGACTAGGGGAATCTACAATGAGCAGTTCTTC.

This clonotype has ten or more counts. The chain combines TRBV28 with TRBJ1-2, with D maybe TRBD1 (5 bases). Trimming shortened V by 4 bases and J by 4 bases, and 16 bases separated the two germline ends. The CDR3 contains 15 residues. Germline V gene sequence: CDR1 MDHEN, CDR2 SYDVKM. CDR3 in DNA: TGTGCCAGCAGTTCGAGGGACGACCCTTTCTATGGCTACACCTTC. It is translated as CASSSRDDPFYGYTF.

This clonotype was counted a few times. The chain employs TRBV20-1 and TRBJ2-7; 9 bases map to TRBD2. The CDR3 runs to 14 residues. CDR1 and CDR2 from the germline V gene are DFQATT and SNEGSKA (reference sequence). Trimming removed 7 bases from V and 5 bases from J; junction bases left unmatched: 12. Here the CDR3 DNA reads TGCAGTGTCCATAGCGGGAGTCGCGTCGACGAGCAGTACTTC. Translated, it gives CSVHSGSRVDEQYF.

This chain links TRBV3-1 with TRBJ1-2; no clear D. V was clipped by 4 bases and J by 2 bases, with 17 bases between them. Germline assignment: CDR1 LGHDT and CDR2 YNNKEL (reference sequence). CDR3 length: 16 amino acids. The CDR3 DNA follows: TGTGCCAGCAGCCGTATCCGAGGCGCCTGGAACTATGGCTACACCTTC. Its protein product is CASSRIRGAWNYGYTF.

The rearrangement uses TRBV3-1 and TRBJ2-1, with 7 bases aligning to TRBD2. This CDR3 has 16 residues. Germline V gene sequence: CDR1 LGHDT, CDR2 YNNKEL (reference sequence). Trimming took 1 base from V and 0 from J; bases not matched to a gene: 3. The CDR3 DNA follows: TGTGCCAGCAGCCAAGGGCTAGCGGCCTCCTACAATGAGCAGTTCTTC. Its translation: CASSQGLAASYNEQFF.

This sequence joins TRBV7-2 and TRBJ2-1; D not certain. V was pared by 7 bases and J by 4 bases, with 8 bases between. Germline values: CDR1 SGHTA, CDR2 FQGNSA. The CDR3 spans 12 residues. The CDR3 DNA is TGTGCCAGCACCCTATTTTACAATGAGCAGTTCTTC. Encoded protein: CASTLFYNEQFF.

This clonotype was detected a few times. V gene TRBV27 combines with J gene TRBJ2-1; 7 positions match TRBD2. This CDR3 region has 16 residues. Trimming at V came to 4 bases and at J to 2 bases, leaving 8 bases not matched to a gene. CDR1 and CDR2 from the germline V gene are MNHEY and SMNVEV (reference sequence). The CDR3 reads CASSSNGRFPYNEQFF. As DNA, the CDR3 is TGTGCCAGCAGTTCAAACGGGAGGTTCCCCTACAATGAGCAGTTCTTC.

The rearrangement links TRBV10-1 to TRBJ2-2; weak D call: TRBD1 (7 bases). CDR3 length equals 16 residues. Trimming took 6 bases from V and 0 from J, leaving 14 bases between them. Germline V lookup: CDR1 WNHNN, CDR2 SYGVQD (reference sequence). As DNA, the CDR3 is TGCGCCAGCAGGGGAGGACAGGACCCGAACACCGGGGAGCTGTTTTTT. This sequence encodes CASRGGQDPNTGELFF.

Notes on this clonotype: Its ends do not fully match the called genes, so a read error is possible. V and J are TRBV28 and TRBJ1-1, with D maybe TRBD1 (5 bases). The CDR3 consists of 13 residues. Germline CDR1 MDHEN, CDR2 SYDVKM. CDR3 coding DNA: TGTACCAGCACCCCAAGGGGCACATTGGAAGCTTTCTTT. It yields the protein CTSTPRGTLEAFF. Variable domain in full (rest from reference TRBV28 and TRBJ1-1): DVKVTQSSRYLVKRTGEKVFLECVQDMDHENMFWYRQDPGLGLRLIYFSYDVKMKEKGDIPEGYSVSREKKERFSLILESASTNQTSMYLCTSTPRGTLEAFFGQGTRLTVV.

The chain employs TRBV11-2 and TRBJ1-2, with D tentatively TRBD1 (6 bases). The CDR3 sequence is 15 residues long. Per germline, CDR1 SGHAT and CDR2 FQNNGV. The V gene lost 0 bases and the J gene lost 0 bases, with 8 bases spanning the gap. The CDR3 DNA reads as TGTGCCAGCAGCTTAGAGGGACATTCTAACTATGGCTACACCTTC. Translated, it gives CASSLEGHSNYGYTF.

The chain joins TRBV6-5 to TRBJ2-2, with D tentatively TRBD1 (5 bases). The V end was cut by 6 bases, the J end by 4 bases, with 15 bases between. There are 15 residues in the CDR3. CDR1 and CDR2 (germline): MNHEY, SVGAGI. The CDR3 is CASRGLRRGTGELFF. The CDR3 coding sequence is TGTGCCAGCAGGGGGCTTCGAAGGGGCACCGGGGAGCTGTTTTTT.

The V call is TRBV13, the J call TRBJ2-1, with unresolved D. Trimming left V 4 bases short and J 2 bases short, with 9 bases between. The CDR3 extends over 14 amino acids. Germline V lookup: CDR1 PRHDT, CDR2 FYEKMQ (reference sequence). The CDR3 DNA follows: TGTGCCAGCAGCTCGGACGCCACCTACAATGAGCAGTTCTTC. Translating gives CASSSDATYNEQFF.

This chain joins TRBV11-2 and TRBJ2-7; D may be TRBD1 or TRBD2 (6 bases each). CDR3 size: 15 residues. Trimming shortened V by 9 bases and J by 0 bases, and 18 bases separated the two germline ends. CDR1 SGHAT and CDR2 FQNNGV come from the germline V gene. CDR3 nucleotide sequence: TGTGCCAGTAGATCCGGGGGCCCGGACTCCTACGAGCAGTACTTC. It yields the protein CASRSGGPDSYEQYF.

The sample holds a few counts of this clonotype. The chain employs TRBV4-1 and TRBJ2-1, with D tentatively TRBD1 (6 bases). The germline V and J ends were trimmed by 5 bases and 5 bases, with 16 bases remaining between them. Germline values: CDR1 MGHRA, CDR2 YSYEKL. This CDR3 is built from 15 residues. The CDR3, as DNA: TGCGCCAGCAGCGATGGACAGCTTCTTCACAATGAGCAGTTCTTC. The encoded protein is CASSDGQLLHNEQFF.

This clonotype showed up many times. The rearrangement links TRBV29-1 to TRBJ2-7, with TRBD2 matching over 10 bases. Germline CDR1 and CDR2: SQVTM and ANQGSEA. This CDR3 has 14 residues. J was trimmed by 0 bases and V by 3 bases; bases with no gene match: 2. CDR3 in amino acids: CSVDPSGSSYEQYF. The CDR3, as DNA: TGCAGCGTTGATCCTAGCGGGAGCTCCTACGAGCAGTACTTC.

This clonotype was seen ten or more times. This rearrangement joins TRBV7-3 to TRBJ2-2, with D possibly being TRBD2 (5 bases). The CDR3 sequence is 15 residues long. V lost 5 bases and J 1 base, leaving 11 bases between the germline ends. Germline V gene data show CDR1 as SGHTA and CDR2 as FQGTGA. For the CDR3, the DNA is TGTGCCAGCAGCCCACTCGGACTGAACACCGGGGAGCTGTTTTTT. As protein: CASSPLGLNTGELFF.

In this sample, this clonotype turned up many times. The CDR3 spells CASSYRGRRGNEQFF. The CDR3 nucleotides are TGTGCCAGCAGTTACAGGGGGCGCCGGGGCAATGAGCAGTTCTTC. The genes are TRBV28 and TRBJ2-1; 9 positions agree with TRBD1. Germline V CDR1 and CDR2: MDHEN, SYDVKM. Trimming at V came to 4 bases and at J to 6 bases, leaving 7 bases not matched to a gene. CDR3 length equals 15 residues.

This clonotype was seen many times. The CDR3 DNA sequence: TGTGCCAGCAACCCGGGACTCACAGATACGCAGTATTTT. Protein: CASNPGLTDTQYF. V usage is TRBV2 and J usage is TRBJ2-3; perhaps TRBD2 as D (6 bases). CDR1 is SNHLY and CDR2 is FYNNEI in the germline V gene. The V end lost 7 bases, the J end lost 2 bases, and 10 bases lay between the germline ends. The CDR3 extends over 13 amino acids.

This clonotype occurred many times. The CDR3 region is CSAQQGARSNEQFF. The DNA of the CDR3 is TGCAGTGCACAACAGGGGGCGCGATCCAATGAGCAGTTCTTC. The V call is TRBV20-1, the J call TRBJ2-1; 9 bases align to TRBD1. CDR1 and CDR2 from the germline V gene are DFQATT and SNEGSKA (reference sequence). The trim removed 6 bases at V and 6 bases at J, leaving 9 bases unmatched. This CDR3 region has 14 residues.

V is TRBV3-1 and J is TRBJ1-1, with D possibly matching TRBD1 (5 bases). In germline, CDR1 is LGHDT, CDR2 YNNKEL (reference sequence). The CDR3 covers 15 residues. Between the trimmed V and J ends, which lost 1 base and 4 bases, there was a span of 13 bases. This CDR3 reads CASSQVAGMSTEAFF. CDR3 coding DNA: TGTGCCAGCAGCCAAGTCGCAGGGATGAGCACTGAAGCTTTCTTT.

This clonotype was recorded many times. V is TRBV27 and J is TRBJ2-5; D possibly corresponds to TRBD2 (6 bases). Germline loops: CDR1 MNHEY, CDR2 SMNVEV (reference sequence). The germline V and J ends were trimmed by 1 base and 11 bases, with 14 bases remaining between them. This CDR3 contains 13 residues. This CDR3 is CASSLFPGGGQYF. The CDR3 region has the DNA TGTGCCAGCAGTTTATTCCCCGGGGGTGGACAGTACTTC.

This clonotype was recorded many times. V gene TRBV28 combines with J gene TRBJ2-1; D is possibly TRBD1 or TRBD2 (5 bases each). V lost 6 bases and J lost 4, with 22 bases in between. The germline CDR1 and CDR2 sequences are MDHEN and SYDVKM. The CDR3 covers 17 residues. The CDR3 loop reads CASRHPGARGPYNEQFF. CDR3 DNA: TGTGCCAGCAGACACCCCGGGGCCCGGGGACCTTACAATGAGCAGTTCTTC.

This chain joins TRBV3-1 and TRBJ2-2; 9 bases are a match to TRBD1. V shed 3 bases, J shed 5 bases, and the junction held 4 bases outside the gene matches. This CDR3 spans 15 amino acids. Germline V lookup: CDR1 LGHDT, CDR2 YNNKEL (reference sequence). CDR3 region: CASSQGQGETGELFF. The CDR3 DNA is TGTGCCAGCAGCCAGGGACAGGGAGAAACCGGGGAGCTGTTTTTT.

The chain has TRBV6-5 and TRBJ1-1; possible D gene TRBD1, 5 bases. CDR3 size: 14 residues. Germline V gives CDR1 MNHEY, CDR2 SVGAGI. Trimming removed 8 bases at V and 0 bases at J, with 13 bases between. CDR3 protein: CASGNRPMNTEAFF. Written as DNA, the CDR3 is TGTGCCAGCGGTAACAGGCCTATGAACACTGAAGCTTTCTTT.